This T cell receptor (beta chain) was identified during a study of T cells after yellow fever vaccination. Whole-study context: Fractions containing few cells were prepared with SMART-Seq v4 Ultra Low Input.

The authors made TCR cDNA by 5'RACE template switching, adding a universal primer site and UMIs. TCRdb itself ran the 5' RACE reads through MiXCR, one entry per CDR3 protein. The sample contains under 500,000 distinct CDR3 sequences, roughly 20% of which appear only once. The germline V gene has CDR1 MNHNY and CDR2 SVGAGI (reference sequence). The CDR3 consists of 16 residues. V was clipped by 5 bases and J by 10 bases, with 21 bases between them. This TCR was recovered from a man younger than 35 who received the YFV17D yellow fever vaccine. The source material was PBMCs, sampled before the yellow fever booster vaccination. This chain uses TRBV6-6 with TRBJ1-6, with a possible D match to TRBD1 (6 bases). CDR3 sequence reads: CASSAKVGGVGSPLHF. In DNA form, the CDR3 reads TGTGCCAGCAGTGCCAAGGTCGGGGGCGTCGGGTCACCCCTCCACTTT.